This T cell receptor beta chain was sequenced during a study of Ad26.COV2.S vaccination and SARS-CoV-2 variants. General observations from the study: The study found similar non-spike TCR breadth in vaccine and placebo recipients. Substantial response breadth was reportedly seen for spike-specific CD8+ and CD4+ T cells after vaccination. Estimates derived from TCR breadth and depth analyses may have underestimated total T cell responses.

The V end lost 8 bases, the J end lost 5 bases, and 18 bases lay between the germline ends. Germline V gene data show CDR1 as LNHDA and CDR2 as SQIVND (reference sequence). The CDR3 totals 14 residues. Turning to this clone: Its antigen remains unidentified.

Some clones are missing from TCRdb's copy, which holds only in-frame ones; the method was immunoSEQ multiplex PCR. The table includes over 100,000 clones, 80% detected once. Source: peripheral blood, taken after recovery from COVID-19. The TCR sequence derives from a human donor who had recovered from COVID-19. The gene calls are TRBV19 and TRBJ2-5, with no clear D. CDR3 nucleotide sequence: TGTGCCAGTTCACCGGGCCCGGGCCGGGAGACCCAGTACTTC. This gives the protein CASSPGPGRETQYF.